This T cell receptor beta chain appears in the sequencing data of a study of cytomegalovirus exposure and HLA in healthy donors. Vbeta (60) and Jbeta (13) primers were used in the PCR. Repertoires were generated with immunoSEQ multiplex PCR, while TCRdb's copy carries only in-frame clones and drops some. This sample has approximately 200,000 clones, with roughly four fifths found just once. This clone was observed once. Trimming stripped 3 bases from V and 2 bases from J, with 10 bases between. In germline, CDR1 is KGHSH, CDR2 LQKENI. The CDR3 sequence is 15 residues long. Sequencing was performed on PBMCs. This receptor was identified in a boy under 10 years old in good health and CMV-seronegative. This rearrangement joins TRBV18 to TRBJ1-4, with TRBD1 as a possible D gene (5 bases). CDR3 protein: CASSPAGGTNEKLFF. In nucleotides, the CDR3 is TGTGCCAGCTCACCCGCCGGGGGGACTAATGAAAAACTGTTTTTT.